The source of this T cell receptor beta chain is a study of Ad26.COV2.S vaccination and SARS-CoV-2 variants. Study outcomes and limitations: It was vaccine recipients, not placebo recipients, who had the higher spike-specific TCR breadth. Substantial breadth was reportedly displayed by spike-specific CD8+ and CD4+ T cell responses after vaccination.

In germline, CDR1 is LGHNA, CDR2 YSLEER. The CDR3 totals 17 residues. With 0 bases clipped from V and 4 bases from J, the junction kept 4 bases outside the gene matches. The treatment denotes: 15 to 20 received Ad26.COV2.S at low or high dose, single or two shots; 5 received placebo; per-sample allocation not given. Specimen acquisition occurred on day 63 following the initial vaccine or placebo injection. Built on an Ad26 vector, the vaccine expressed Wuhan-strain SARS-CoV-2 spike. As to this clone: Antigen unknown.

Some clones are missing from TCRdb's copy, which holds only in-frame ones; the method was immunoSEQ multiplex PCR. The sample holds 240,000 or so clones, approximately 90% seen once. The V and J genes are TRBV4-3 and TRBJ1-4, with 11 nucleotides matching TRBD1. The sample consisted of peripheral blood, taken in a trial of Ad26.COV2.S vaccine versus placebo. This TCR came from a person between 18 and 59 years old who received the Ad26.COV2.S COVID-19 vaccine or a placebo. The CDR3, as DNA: TGCGCCAGCAGCCAAGAGGGGACAGGGGGAGGTAATGAAAAACTGTTTTTT. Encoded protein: CASSQEGTGGGNEKLFF.